This entry describes one T cell receptor (beta chain). The sample originates from a study of blood T cell repertoires in COVID-19. Overall study: The United States, Italy and Spain were the sources of the acute and convalescent COVID-19 samples.

How the authors handled the data: Reference gene primer amplification yielded estimated nucleated cell counts. Method: immunoSEQ multiplex PCR; TCRdb's copy keeps in-frame clones and lacks some. From that table come the V and J calls and clone size; the DNA was used to work out D and trimming. Here the sample spans approximately 99,000 clones, about 85% being singletons. Sequencing input: peripheral blood. The receptor's source is a woman in her seventies with acute or convalescent COVID-19.

The CDR3 sequence: CASSFTGYGYTF. The CDR3 region has the DNA TGTGCCAGCAGCTTCACAGGATATGGCTACACCTTC. This chain connects TRBV11-2 to TRBJ1-2, with D perhaps TRBD1 (5 bases). Trimming pared 3 bases from V and 5 bases from J, leaving 7 bases between. Per the germline V gene, CDR1 is SGHAT and CDR2 is FQNNGV. This CDR3 region has 12 residues.